Presented here are 30 T cell receptor beta chains from one specimen sequenced in a study of spatial heterogeneity in lung cancer. A single record per CDR3 protein comes from TCRdb applying MiXCR to the 5' RACE reads. This sample has 70,000 to 90,000 distinct CDR3 sequences; more than 10% occur once, and the top ten carry over 5.5%. Time point given: sample taken at primary tumor resection. Researchers sequenced whole RNA taken from tumor, nontumor lung or frozen PBMC without sorting. The sequences come from PBMCs, collected at surgery. These receptor sequences come from a male donor with early-stage non-small cell lung cancer.

The chain is built from TRBV2 and TRBJ1-5; 7 bases align to TRBD1. CDR3 length: 15 residues. With V trimmed by 8 bases and J by 2 bases, 9 bases remained unmatched. The germline gives CDR1 SNHLY, CDR2 FYNNEI. The CDR3 reads CASGQAQGGNQPQHF. DNA of the CDR3: TGTGCCAGCGGACAGGCCCAGGGGGGCAATCAGCCCCAGCATTTT.

The V gene is TRBV6-5, the J gene TRBJ1-1; D is perhaps TRBD1 (6 bases). V lost 6 bases, J lost 1 base, and 12 bases lay in between. The CDR3 is 14 amino acids. CDR1 and CDR2 (germline): MNHEY, SVGAGI. The chain's CDR3 is CASSLNRENTEAFF. The CDR3 DNA follows: TGTGCCAGCAGCCTCAACAGGGAGAACACTGAAGCTTTCTTT.

The chain uses TRBV7-9 and TRBJ2-6, with TRBD1 as a possible D gene (5 bases). Trimming shortened V by 5 bases and J by 4 bases, and 12 bases separated the two germline ends. CDR1 and CDR2 (germline): SEHNR, FQNEAQ (reference sequence). The length of the CDR3 is 15 residues. CDR3 protein: CASSPGFRGANVLTF. CDR3 in DNA: TGTGCCAGCAGCCCAGGGTTCAGGGGGGCCAACGTCCTGACTTTC.

The chain combines TRBV9 with TRBJ2-3, with D perhaps TRBD1 (5 bases). V lost 0 bases to trimming and J lost 6 bases, with 8 bases between them. The CDR3 extends over 13 amino acids. Germline values: CDR1 SGDLS, CDR2 YYNGEE. The CDR3 spells CASSVVPGDTQYF. CDR3 DNA sequence: TGTGCCAGCAGCGTAGTACCAGGGGATACGCAGTATTTT. Full variable domain (remainder filled in from reference TRBV9 and TRBJ2-3): DSGVTQTPKHLITATGQRVTLRCSPRSGDLSVYWYQQSLDQGLQFLIQYYNGEERAKGNILERFSAQQFPDLHSELNLSSLELGDSALYFCASSVVPGDTQYFGPGTRLTVL.

There are many counts of this clonotype. The V call is TRBV3-1, the J call TRBJ2-7, with D unclear. The germline V gene encodes CDR1 LGHDT and CDR2 YNNKEL (reference sequence). V gave up 0 bases and J gave up 7 bases, with 4 bases separating them. CDR3 length: 11 amino acids. CDR3 coding DNA: TGTGCCAGCAGCCAAGAATCGGAGCAGTACTTC. Its translation: CASSQESEQYF.

This clonotype was observed at least ten times. This chain connects TRBV7-9 to TRBJ1-5; unclear D gene. Germline V gives CDR1 SEHNR, CDR2 FQNEAQ (reference sequence). CDR3 size: 13 residues. Trimming stripped 2 bases from V and 3 bases from J, with 5 bases between. This CDR3 is CASSLSANQPQHF. CDR3 coding DNA: TGTGCCAGCAGCTTATCAGCCAATCAGCCCCAGCATTTT.

This clonotype was seen a few times. The V gene is TRBV21-1, the J gene TRBJ2-3; the D call TRBD2 from the table was never checked on the DNA. TRBV21-1 is given as a pseudogene. The CDR3 covers 13 residues. DNA of the CDR3: TGTGCCAGCAGCAGGGAGTCCACAGATACGCAGTATTTT. It specifies CASSRESTDTQYF.

This clonotype was observed many times. V and J are TRBV5-1 and TRBJ2-3; either TRBD1 or TRBD2 may fit D (6 bases each). Trimming took off 3 bases at V and 3 bases at J, with 17 bases between the two ends. The CDR3 sequence is 16 residues long. In germline, CDR1 is SGHRS, CDR2 YFSETQ. The CDR3 is CASSSSWGATTDTQYF. The CDR3 DNA sequence: TGCGCCAGCAGCTCCTCATGGGGGGCGACGACAGATACGCAGTATTTT.

For this clonotype: This may be a read error, as it is one base from a much larger clone. This rearrangement joins TRBV6-2 or TRBV6-3 to TRBJ1-2; D is possibly TRBD1 (5 bases). Per germline, CDR1 MNHEY and CDR2 SVGEGT. The CDR3 has 13 residues. Trimming removed 4 bases at V and 4 bases at J, with 10 bases between. This CDR3 reads CASSCDSSYGYTF. CDR3 sequence (DNA): TGTGCCAGCAGTTGCGACAGTTCCTATGGCTACACCTTC.

This rearrangement joins TRBV29-1 to TRBJ2-1; 8 bases fit TRBD2. CDR3 length: 14 residues. V dropped 6 bases and J dropped 0; count of bases not matched to a gene: 4. Per germline, CDR1 SQVTM and CDR2 ANQGSEA. The CDR3 loop reads CSVGAGASYNEQFF. The CDR3 DNA reads as TGCAGCGTGGGAGCGGGAGCCTCCTACAATGAGCAGTTCTTC.

About this clonotype itself: Compared with germline, one end of the junction differs, possibly owing to a read error. The chain employs TRBV19 and TRBJ2-7; 8 nucleotides agree with TRBD2. The CDR3 covers 14 residues. Per germline, CDR1 LNHDA and CDR2 SQIVND (reference sequence). The CDR3 spells CASSPGLGSSEQYF. The CDR3 nucleotides read TGTGCCAGTAGCCCGGGACTAGGTTCCTCCGAGCAGTACTTC.

This clonotype was seen at least ten times. The gene calls are TRBV5-1 and TRBJ1-1, with 10 bases lining up with TRBD1. The CDR3 is 16 residues long. J gave up 7 bases and V 0 bases, and 9 bases lay outside the gene matches. Germline lookup yields CDR1 SGHRS and CDR2 YFSETQ. The CDR3 here is CASSLAVDRGPGEAFF. The CDR3 region has the DNA TGCGCCAGCAGCTTGGCCGTCGACAGGGGGCCCGGTGAAGCTTTCTTT. The full variable domain, with the rest looked up from reference TRBV5-1 and TRBJ1-1, is KAGVTQTPRYLIKTRGQQVTLSCSPISGHRSVSWYQQTPGQGLQFLFEYFSETQRNKGNFPGRFSGRQFSNSRSEMNVSTLELGDSALYLCASSLAVDRGPGEAFFGQGTRLTVV.

This clonotype was counted only a few times. The junction departs from the called germline gene at one end, perhaps through a read error. J is TRBJ2-7 and V is TRBV5-1; D not certain. The V gene's germline CDR1 is SGHRS and CDR2 YFSETQ. The CDR3 spans 15 residues. CDR3 coding DNA: TGCGCCAGCAGATTGGCCATCCAGAGCTCCTACGAGCAGTACTTC. The encoded protein is CASRLAIQSSYEQYF.

There are a few counts of this clonotype. V usage is TRBV24-1 and J usage is TRBJ2-1, with D possibly TRBD2 on 6 matching bases. CDR1 and CDR2 (germline): KGHDR, SFDVKD. The CDR3 runs to 14 residues. Trimming removed 5 bases at V and 4 bases at J, with 11 bases between. CDR3 sequence: CATSASGLYNEQFF. CDR3 in DNA: TGTGCCACCAGTGCCAGCGGGCTTTACAATGAGCAGTTCTTC.

Ten or more counts support this clonotype. The V call is TRBV6-2 or TRBV6-3, the J call TRBJ2-1; no reliable D call. The length of the CDR3 is 14 residues. Trimming cost V 6 bases and J 0 bases, with 9 bases left between them. CDR1 and CDR2 from the germline V gene are MNHEY and SVGEGT. The CDR3 DNA follows: TGTGCCAGCAGCTGGCGAAGCTCCTACAATGAGCAGTTCTTC. Translated: CASSWRSSYNEQFF.

The V call is TRBV5-1, the J call TRBJ2-3; D is unresolved. CDR3 length equals 14 residues. Trimming took off 0 bases at V and 0 bases at J, with 5 bases between the two ends. CDR1 is SGHRS, CDR2 YFSETQ, per germline. The CDR3 nucleotides are TGCGCCAGCAGCTTGGAAGGGAGCACAGATACGCAGTATTTT. It specifies CASSLEGSTDTQYF.

At least ten counts were recorded for this clonotype. The chain carries TRBV30 and TRBJ1-2, with no clear D. Per the germline V gene, CDR1 is GTSNPN and CDR2 is SVGIG (reference sequence). V was cut by 7 bases and J by 4 bases, with 13 bases left in between. The CDR3 extends over 12 amino acids. DNA for the CDR3: TGTGCCTTAGCGGAACGGGCCTATGGCTACACCTTC. Its protein is CALAERAYGYTF. Filled out from reference TRBV30 and TRBJ1-2, the complete variable domain reads SQTIHQWPATLVQPVGSPLSLECTVEGTSNPNLYWYRQAAGRGLQLLFYSVGIGQISSEVPQNLSASRPQDRQFILSSKKLLLSDSGFYLCALAERAYGYTFGSGTRLTVV.

V is TRBV19 and J is TRBJ1-5; D unclear. Trimming removed 1 base from V and 3 bases from J, with 10 bases in between. Germline loops: CDR1 LNHDA, CDR2 SQIVND (reference sequence). The CDR3 extends over 15 amino acids. This CDR3 reads CASSIVGCPNQPQHF. The CDR3 DNA reads TGTGCCAGTAGTATAGTGGGCTGCCCCAATCAGCCCCAGCATTTT.

This clonotype was counted a few times. V and J are TRBV19 and TRBJ2-1; 10 bases agree with TRBD1. V lost 5 bases to trimming and J lost 9 bases; unmatched junction nucleotides: 10. CDR1 and CDR2 (germline): LNHDA, SQIVND (reference sequence). The CDR3 has 15 amino acids. Here the CDR3 DNA reads TGTGCCAGTAGTTTAATGACAGGGGGCGCAGGTGAGCAGTTCTTC. Translating gives CASSLMTGGAGEQFF.

The chain combines TRBV19 with TRBJ1-3; D is possibly TRBD1 (6 bases). V gave up 2 bases and J gave up 0 bases, with 8 bases separating them. The CDR3 has 15 amino acids. Germline CDR1 reads LNHDA; CDR2 reads SQIVND (reference sequence). CDR3 residues: CASSIQGSSGNTIYF. CDR3 coding DNA: TGTGCCAGTAGTATACAGGGGAGCTCTGGAAACACCATATATTTT.

The table lists this clonotype with many counts. J is TRBJ2-2 and V is TRBV29-1, with D uncertain. Germline CDR1 is SQVTM and CDR2 is ANQGSEA. V was cut by 6 bases and J by 0 bases, with 11 bases left in between. The CDR3 contains 14 residues. The chain's CDR3 is CSVGLGPNTGELFF. CDR3 nucleotides: TGCAGCGTGGGCCTCGGGCCGAACACCGGGGAGCTGTTTTTT.

The chain uses TRBV27 and TRBJ1-6; the D gene is possibly TRBD1 (5 bases). CDR3 length equals 14 residues. Deletions cut 6 bases from V and 5 bases from J, with 11 bases between. Per the germline V gene, CDR1 is MNHEY and CDR2 is SMNVEV (reference sequence). The CDR3 reads CASRAGLHNSPLHF. The DNA of the CDR3 is TGTGCCAGCAGGGCGGGGCTTCATAATTCACCCCTCCACTTT.

This clonotype appeared a few times. The chain employs TRBV6-2 or TRBV6-3 and TRBJ2-7; D remains unclear. The CDR3 loop spans 13 amino acids. V lost 6 bases, J lost 2 bases, and 11 bases lay in between. Germline V gene data show CDR1 as MNHEY and CDR2 as SVGEGT. The CDR3 region is CASRVDRAYEQYF. Here the CDR3 DNA reads TGTGCCAGCAGGGTCGACCGAGCCTACGAGCAGTACTTC.

The chain combines TRBV5-5 with TRBJ2-7; TRBD2 matches 10 bases. Trimming cost V 5 bases and J 3 bases; bases outside gene matches: 2. The length of the CDR3 is 13 residues. Germline CDR1 is SGHKS and CDR2 is YYEKEE (reference sequence). The CDR3 region has the DNA TGTGCCAGCAGGATAGCGGGAGGCTACGAGCAGTACTTC. This codes for CASRIAGGYEQYF.

This clonotype was seen a few times. The chain links TRBV20-1 to TRBJ1-1; D unresolved. There are 13 residues in the CDR3. Germline V gives CDR1 DFQATT, CDR2 SNEGSKA (reference sequence). V lost 3 bases and J 5 bases, leaving 13 bases between the germline ends. The CDR3 reads CSASTGDGTEAFF. CDR3 DNA: TGCAGTGCTAGTACCGGGGATGGTACTGAAGCTTTCTTT.

This chain joins TRBV29-1 and TRBJ2-5; D call uncertain. Germline CDR1 reads SQVTM; CDR2 reads ANQGSEA. CDR3 size: 13 residues. V was shortened by 4 bases and J by 5 bases, with 14 bases between the two germline ends. Here the CDR3 reads CSVGESIRETQYF. The CDR3 nucleotides read TGCAGCGTTGGAGAGTCGATAAGGGAGACCCAGTACTTC.

This clonotype has just a few counts. The chain uses TRBV7-9 and TRBJ2-3; D is undetermined. Trimming cost V 2 bases and J 1 base, with 7 bases left between them. The CDR3 consists of 14 residues. CDR1 SEHNR and CDR2 FQNEAQ come from the germline V gene (reference sequence). CDR3 DNA: TGTGCCAGCAGCTTAAATTGGGGCACAGATACGCAGTATTTT. This codes for CASSLNWGTDTQYF.

Details on this clonotype: Given the absence of the conserved phenylalanine or tryptophan at the CDR3 end, a read error is likely. J is TRBJ2-1 and V is TRBV20-1, with TRBD2 identical over 11 bases. J was trimmed by 7 bases and V by 3 bases; bases with no gene match: 5. The CDR3 runs 14 residues. Germline V CDR1 and CDR2: DFQATT, SNEGSKA (reference sequence). The DNA for the CDR3 is TGCAGTGCTAGGGAGGGACTAGCGGCGAATGAGCAGTTCTCC. This gives the protein CSAREGLAANEQFS.

This clonotype was counted at least ten times. This chain uses TRBV29-1 with TRBJ1-1; D gene unclear. This CDR3 has 11 amino acids. Germline V lookup: CDR1 SQVTM, CDR2 ANQGSEA. V lost 6 bases and J 6 bases, leaving 11 bases between the germline ends. The CDR3 nucleotides are TGCAGCGTACGGGGTGGGCCTGAAGCTTTCTTT. Protein: CSVRGGPEAFF.

The chain has TRBV20-1 and TRBJ2-7, with D possibly matching TRBD1 (6 bases). Germline V gene data show CDR1 as DFQATT and CDR2 as SNEGSKA (reference sequence). The CDR3 sequence is 14 residues long. V shed 5 bases and J shed 4 bases, with 18 bases lying between them. CDR3 bases: TGCAGTGCTGACACAGGGATGGTGGAATACGAGCAGTACTTC. Residues: CSADTGMVEYEQYF.